These T cell receptor beta chains were read from a single sample in a study of cytomegalovirus exposure and HLA in healthy donors. The assay was immunoSEQ multiplex PCR, and TCRdb's table has in-frame clones only and misses some. Here the sample spans approximately 110,000 clones, roughly 80% being singletons. Sequencing input: PBMCs. The origin of the receptors is a young man in good health and CMV-seropositive. Both conserved end residues are part of each CDR3. The D gene is left open where the match is weak. The size entry is marked missing in some rows and otherwise reads once, few, many or a size class.

NA	TRBV4-1	NA	19	TRBJ1-4	CASSGGDGKAPVYNEKLFF	TGCGCCAGCAGCGGCGGGGACGGAAAAGCCCCAGTCTATAATGAAAAACTGTTTTTT
NA	TRBV6-1	TRBD2	17	TRBJ2-3	CASSENRVAGFADTQYF	TGTGCCAGCAGTGAGAATCGGGTAGCGGGATTCGCAGATACGCAGTATTTT
NA	TRBV5-1	TRBD2	14	TRBJ2-3	CASLRGGSTDTQYF	TGCGCCAGCCTGCGGGGGGGAAGCACAGATACGCAGTATTTT
NA	TRBV7-9	TRBD2	17	TRBJ2-1	CASSLPPGLGSHNEQFF	TGTGCCAGCAGCTTACCACCGGGACTAGGATCCCACAATGAGCAGTTCTTC
NA	TRBV30	TRBD2	18	TRBJ2-3	CAWSVLAGGYPGGDTQYF	TGTGCCTGGAGTGTACTAGCGGGGGGCTACCCGGGAGGCGATACGCAGTATTTT
NA	TRBV5-4	NA	13	TRBJ2-2	CASSLRETGELFF	TGTGCCAGCAGCTTGAGGGAGACCGGGGAGCTGTTTTTT
NA	TRBV7-2	NA	19	TRBJ2-1	CASSLGEGWRDLRGNEQFF	TGTGCCAGCAGCTTAGGAGAGGGTTGGCGGGACCTCAGGGGGAATGAGCAGTTCTTC
NA	TRBV10-1	NA	15	TRBJ2-7	CASSERPDRAYEQYF	TGCGCCAGCAGTGAGAGGCCCGACCGGGCCTACGAGCAGTACTTC
NA	TRBV5-4	TRBD2	16	TRBJ2-3	CASSPRTSGRASTQYF	TGTGCCAGCAGCCCTCGGACTAGCGGGAGGGCCAGCACGCAGTATTTT
once	TRBV11-2	NA	13	TRBJ2-3	CASSVGSTDTQYF	TGTGCCAGCAGCGTCGGGTCGACAGATACGCAGTATTTT
NA	TRBV2	TRBD2	20	TRBJ2-2	CASRTRLAGGFAANTGELFF	TGTGCCAGCAGGACCCGACTAGCGGGGGGCTTCGCAGCGAACACCGGGGAGCTGTTTTTT
NA	TRBV5-6	NA	18	TRBJ2-3	CASSLRRSARGSTDTQYF	TGTGCCAGCAGCTTGAGGCGGAGCGCGCGGGGTAGCACAGATACGCAGTATTTT
NA	TRBV9	NA	13	TRBJ1-2	CASSISPRLGYTF	TGTGCCAGCAGCATCTCTCCCAGACTTGGCTACACCTTC
NA	TRBV7-8	NA	14	TRBJ1-1	CASSRRAMNTEAFF	TGTGCCAGCAGCCGCCGAGCCATGAACACTGAAGCTTTCTTT
NA	TRBV5-1	NA	13	TRBJ1-2	CASSSPGAKGYTF	TGCGCCAGCAGCTCGCCAGGGGCGAAAGGCTACACCTTC
NA	TRBV5-1	NA	17	TRBJ2-3	CASSPGRGISFTDTQYF	TGCGCCAGCAGCCCCGGGCGGGGCATCTCTTTCACAGATACGCAGTATTTT
once	TRBV5-4	NA	16	TRBJ2-6	CASSQTVRSGANVLTF	TGTGCCAGCAGCCAGACAGTCCGTTCTGGGGCCAACGTCCTGACTTTC
NA	TRBV10-3	NA	14	TRBJ2-1	CAISERAGSNEQFF	TGTGCCATCAGTGAGAGGGCAGGGTCGAATGAGCAGTTCTTC
NA	TRBV7-9	NA	16	TRBJ1-3	CASIFLWGDAGNTIYF	TGTGCCAGCATCTTTCTTTGGGGGGATGCTGGAAACACCATATATTTT
NA	TRBV4-1	TRBD2	15	TRBJ2-3	CASSPGLAGGYTQYF	TGCGCCAGCAGCCCGGGACTAGCGGGAGGCTATACGCAGTATTTT
NA	TRBV18	NA	14	TRBJ1-2	CASSPYTGNYGYTF	TGTGCCAGCTCACCATACACAGGGAACTATGGCTACACCTTC
NA	TRBV5-1	TRBD1	13	TRBJ1-2	CASSSQGDYGYTF	TGTGCCAGCAGCTCCCAGGGGGACTATGGCTACACCTTC
few	TRBV5-4	NA	17	TRBJ1-4	CASSLGGRSSGGEKLFF	TGTGCCAGCAGCTTGGGCGGCCGGTCGTCGGGAGGCGAAAAACTGTTTTTT
NA	TRBV30	NA	11	TRBJ2-1	CAWSVAGEQFF	TGTGCCTGGAGTGTAGCCGGTGAGCAGTTCTTC
NA	TRBV4-1	NA	15	TRBJ1-1	CASSQGQVMNTEAFF	TGCGCCAGCAGCCAAGGGCAGGTCATGAACACTGAAGCTTTCTTT
NA	TRBV6-5	TRBD1	15	TRBJ1-6	CASSRTGQGASPLHF	TGTGCCAGCAGTCGAACGGGACAGGGGGCTTCACCCCTCCACTTT
NA	TRBV19	TRBD1	16	TRBJ1-3	CASSTATGRSGNTIYF	TGTGCCAGTAGTACCGCGACAGGGCGCTCTGGAAACACCATATATTTT
NA	TRBV12-5	NA	15	TRBJ2-2	CASVPDSPNTGELFF	TGTGCTAGTGTTCCCGACAGTCCGAACACCGGGGAGCTGTTTTTT
NA	TRBV4-1	NA	14	TRBJ1-4	CASSQFPSNEKLFF	TGCGCCAGCAGCCAATTCCCGTCTAATGAAAAACTGTTTTTT
NA	TRBV5-1	NA	16	TRBJ2-1	CASSLATASSYNEQFF	TGCGCCAGCAGCTTGGCCACGGCTAGCTCCTACAATGAGCAGTTCTTC
once	TRBV6-5	NA	15	TRBJ2-1	CASRLRGGAYNEQFF	TGTGCCAGCAGGTTAAGAGGGGGGGCCTACAATGAGCAGTTCTTC
NA	TRBV6-5	NA	14	TRBJ1-3	CASSYRGAGNTIYF	TGTGCCAGCAGTTACCGCGGGGCTGGAAACACCATATATTTT
NA	TRBV4-1	NA	20	TRBJ1-5	CASSQTHGTRVTTSNQPQHF	TGCGCCAGCAGCCAGACGCACGGGACACGGGTCACTACAAGCAATCAGCCCCAGCATTTT
few	TRBV15	NA	16	TRBJ1-2	CATSPSPGERNYGYTF	TGTGCCACCAGCCCCTCCCCGGGAGAAAGAAACTATGGCTACACCTTC
NA	TRBV27	NA	23	TRBJ2-3	CASSSLGWYGPRHGRAGTDTQYF	TGTGCCAGCAGTTCCCTCGGGTGGTACGGGCCGAGACATGGGCGGGCTGGAACAGATACGCAGTATTTT
NA	TRBV30	NA	12	TRBJ1-2	CAWSVDRLSYTF	TGTGCCTGGAGTGTAGACAGGCTGAGCTACACCTTC
NA	TRBV10-3	TRBD1	14	TRBJ1-5	CAISEGQGPQPQHF	TGTGCCATCAGTGAAGGACAGGGACCCCAGCCCCAGCATTTT
NA	TRBV7-2	NA	14	TRBJ2-5	CASRQGTVEETQYF	TGTGCCAGCAGGCAGGGGACGGTAGAAGAGACCCAGTACTTC
NA	TRBV7-9	TRBD1	19	TRBJ1-1	CASSQNRGKFYIGTLGAFF	TGTGCCAGCAGTCAGAACAGGGGGAAATTCTATATCGGAACACTCGGAGCTTTCTTT
NA	TRBV6-5	NA	16	TRBJ2-6	CASSYFGGVGANVLTF	TGTGCCAGCAGTTACTTTGGAGGGGTCGGGGCCAACGTCCTGACTTTC
few	TRBV4-1	NA	16	TRBJ1-1	CASSQLDPTVNTEAFF	TGCGCCAGCAGCCAGCTCGACCCGACAGTGAACACTGAAGCTTTCTTT
few	TRBV7-6	NA	16	TRBJ2-5	CASSPRPLEGGETQYF	TGTGCCAGCAGCCCCCGACCCCTGGAGGGCGGAGAGACCCAGTACTTC
NA	TRBV28	TRBD1	14	TRBJ1-2	CASSSAGTGYGYTF	TGTGCCAGCAGTTCCGCCGGGACAGGCTATGGCTACACCTTC
NA	TRBV6-5	TRBD2	15	TRBJ2-3	CASSYVAGGRDTQYF	TGTGCCAGCAGTTACGTAGCGGGGGGGCGAGATACGCAGTATTTT
NA	TRBV7-9	TRBD2	15	TRBJ2-3	CASSFLAGEGDTQYF	TGTGCCAGCAGCTTTTTAGCGGGAGAAGGAGATACGCAGTATTTT
NA	TRBV7-2	TRBD1	17	TRBJ1-6	CASSLASGQGANSPLHF	TGTGCCAGCAGCTTAGCATCGGGGCAGGGGGCCAATTCACCCCTCCACTTT
once	TRBV7-9	TRBD2	15	TRBJ2-1	CASSPGTSDDNEQFF	TGTGCCAGCAGCCCCGGGACTAGCGACGACAATGAGCAGTTCTTC
NA	TRBV20-1	NA	11	TRBJ2-1	CSASTLGGQFF	TGCAGTGCATCTACTTTGGGGGGGCAGTTCTTC
NA	TRBV15	TRBD2	15	TRBJ2-1	CATSWSGGASDEQFF	TGTGCCACCAGCTGGAGCGGGGGGGCGTCCGATGAGCAGTTCTTC
NA	TRBV19	TRBD1	16	TRBJ1-3	CASSARTGVPGNTIYF	TGTGCCAGTAGTGCGCGTACAGGGGTCCCCGGAAACACCATATATTTT
NA	TRBV4-1	NA	17	TRBJ1-6	CASSPPRGSSYNSPLHF	TGCGCCAGCAGCCCTCCCAGAGGAAGCTCCTATAATTCACCCCTCCACTTT
NA	TRBV10-2	TRBD1	16	TRBJ1-5	CASSENRGLDNQPQHF	TGCGCCAGCAGTGAGAACAGGGGGCTTGACAATCAGCCCCAGCATTTT
NA	TRBV15	TRBD1	15	TRBJ2-7	CATSKNRDRGHEQYF	TGTGCCACCAGCAAGAACCGGGACAGGGGGCACGAGCAGTACTTC
NA	TRBV6-1	TRBD1	15	TRBJ1-1	CASSDTGTGGTEAFF	TGTGCCAGCAGTGACACCGGGACAGGGGGCACTGAAGCTTTCTTT
NA	TRBV2	TRBD2	13	TRBJ2-5	CASRQTSGETQYF	TGTGCCAGCAGGCAAACTAGCGGAGAGACCCAGTACTTC
NA	TRBV9	NA	15	TRBJ2-1	CASGGMFGGYNEQFF	TGTGCCAGCGGGGGAATGTTCGGGGGATACAATGAGCAGTTCTTC
once	TRBV5-1	NA	15	TRBJ2-7	CASSYGHRSSYEQYF	TGCGCCAGCAGCTACGGACACCGGAGCTCCTACGAGCAGTACTTC
NA	TRBV2	NA	13	TRBJ2-3	CASSGTGRDTQYF	TGTGCCAGCAGTGGAACAGGGAGAGATACGCAGTATTTT
NA	TRBV6-5	NA	13	TRBJ2-2	CASMRGGTGELFF	TGTGCCAGCATGAGAGGGGGCACCGGGGAGCTGTTTTTT